What follows describes a single TCR beta chain. TCRdb keeps only in-frame clones here, not all; method: immunoSEQ multiplex PCR. The sample has approximately 470,000 clones; around 90% are singletons. This entry belongs to a study of blood T cell repertoires in COVID-19. Trimming left V 6 bases short and J 4 bases short, with 9 bases between. CDR3 length: 12 amino acids. Per germline, CDR1 SGHAT and CDR2 FQNNGV. The chain couples TRBV11-2 to TRBJ1-1; tentatively, D is TRBD1 (6 bases). The sequence came from a woman under 30 who had recovered from COVID-19. Sequencing was performed on PBMCs or T cells enriched from blood (not recorded which). For the CDR3, the DNA is TGTGCCAGCAGTTTGGGGGCCACTGAAGCTTTCTTT. Translation gives CASSLGATEAFF.